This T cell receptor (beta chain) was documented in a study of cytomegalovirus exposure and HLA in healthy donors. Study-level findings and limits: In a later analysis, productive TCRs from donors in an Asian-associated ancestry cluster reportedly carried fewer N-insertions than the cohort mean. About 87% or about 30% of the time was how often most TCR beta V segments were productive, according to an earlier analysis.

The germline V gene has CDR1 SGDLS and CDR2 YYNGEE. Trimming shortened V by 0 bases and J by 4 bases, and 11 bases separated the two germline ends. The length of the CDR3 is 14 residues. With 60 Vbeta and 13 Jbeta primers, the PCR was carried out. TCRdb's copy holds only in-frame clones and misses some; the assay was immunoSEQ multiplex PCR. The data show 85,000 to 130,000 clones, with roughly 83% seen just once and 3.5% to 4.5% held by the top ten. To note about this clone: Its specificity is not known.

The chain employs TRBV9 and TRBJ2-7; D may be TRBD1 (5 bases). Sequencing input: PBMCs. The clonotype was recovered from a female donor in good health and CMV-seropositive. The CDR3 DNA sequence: TGTGCCAGCAGCGTAGGGGTCAGGGCATACGAGCAGTACTTC. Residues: CASSVGVRAYEQYF.